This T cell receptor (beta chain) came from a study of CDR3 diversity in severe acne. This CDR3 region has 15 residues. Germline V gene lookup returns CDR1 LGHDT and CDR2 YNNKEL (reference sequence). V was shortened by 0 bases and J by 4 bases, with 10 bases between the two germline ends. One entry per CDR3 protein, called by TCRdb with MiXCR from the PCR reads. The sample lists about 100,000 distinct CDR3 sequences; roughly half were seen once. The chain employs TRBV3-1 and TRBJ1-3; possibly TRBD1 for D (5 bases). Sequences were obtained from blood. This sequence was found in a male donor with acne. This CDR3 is CASSQERGAGNTIYF. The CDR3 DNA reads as TGTGCCAGCAGCCAAGAGCGAGGGGCGGGAAACACCATATATTTT.